This is a list of T cell receptor beta chains from one sample in a study of human CD4 T cells and Enterobacteriaceae. Libraries were prepared by immunoSEQ multiplex PCR; TCRdb keeps only in-frame clonotypes and omits some of them. The repertoire holds 900 to 1,400 clones, 30% to 40% seen once, with approximately 30% in the top ten. Sequences were obtained from bacteria-reactive CD4+ T cells grown in culture. The receptors here all came from a human donor in good health. Each CDR3 is given with its conserved first and last residue.

TRBV28	TRBJ1-4	14	CASNRDTGVEKLFF
TRBV28	TRBJ1-2	13	CASSSGTNYGYTF
TRBV29-1	TRBJ2-3	17	CSVERWLAGTGTDTQYF
TRBV30	TRBJ2-1	12	CAWGTSYSEQFF
TRBV5-6	TRBJ2-3	16	CASSLPGTGVEDTQYF
TRBV27	TRBJ2-5	15	CASSPGQGTQETQYF
TRBV28	TRBJ1-2	16	CASRTQGLQSFHGYTF
TRBV27	TRBJ2-1	15	CASSGSVGLENEQFF
TRBV9	TRBJ1-4	15	CASSVGLQGIEKLFF
TRBV30	TRBJ1-2	13	CAWSPIRDSSYTF
TRBV10-2	TRBJ2-3	17	CASSDRGGASMTDTQYF
TRBV5-1	TRBJ2-3	18	CASSKGVLTGGATDTQYF
TRBV10-1	TRBJ2-2	14	CASSEAGATGELFF